The present T cell receptor beta chain was sequenced within a study of control samples from healthy donors and cancer patients. Deletions cut 2 bases from V and 0 bases from J, with 17 bases between. The CDR3 runs to 18 residues. The germline CDR1 and CDR2 sequences are SEHNR and FQNEAQ (reference sequence). The method was immunoSEQ multiplex PCR; TCRdb's version includes in-frame clones alone and lacks a portion of them. The repertoire holds 150,000 or so clones, with 70% to 90% as singletons. The origin of this receptor is a man in his thirties or forties in good health. The sequencing input was blood. The genes are TRBV7-9 and TRBJ1-3; tentative D call: TRBD1 (5 bases). CDR3 DNA sequence: TGTGCCAGCAGCTTAAAAGGACGACAGTCCAGCTCTGGAAACACCATATATTTT. It translates to CASSLKGRQSSSGNTIYF.